The next 17 T cell receptor beta chains were all read from a single sample in a study of T cells after yellow fever vaccination. TCRdb redid the calling of the 5' RACE reads with MiXCR, one entry per CDR3 protein. The sample lists just over 250,000 distinct CDR3 sequences; around 4.9% were seen once. The specimen was CD4+ T cells sorted from PBMCs, collected on the day of the yellow fever booster vaccination. These TCRs come from a man younger than 35 who received the YFV17D yellow fever vaccine.

V gene TRBV18 combines with J gene TRBJ2-7, with D perhaps TRBD1 (5 bases). Germline CDR1 and CDR2: KGHSH and LQKENI. CDR3 length: 16 residues. The ends were cut back, 3 bases at V and 2 bases at J, with 17 bases in the middle. The chain's CDR3 is CASSPEGRATTYEQYF. In DNA, the CDR3 is TGTGCCAGCTCACCGGAAGGCAGGGCCACCACCTACGAGCAGTACTTC.

The chain carries TRBV30 and TRBJ1-3, with D unclear. V was pared by 2 bases and J by 1 base, with 12 bases between. The CDR3 is 15 residues long. CDR1 is GTSNPN and CDR2 is SVGIG in the germline V gene (reference sequence). The CDR3 DNA follows: TGTGCCTGGAGTAAAATACGGGTTTCTGGAAACACCATATATTTT. As protein: CAWSKIRVSGNTIYF.

V and J are TRBV6-6 and TRBJ1-3; no firm D call. Between the trimmed V and J ends, which lost 2 bases and 6 bases, there was a span of 23 bases. The germline V gene encodes CDR1 MNHNY and CDR2 SVGAGI (reference sequence). The CDR3 is 18 residues long. The CDR3 region is CASSYTEAAVPSANTIYF. The CDR3 DNA is TGTGCCAGCAGTTACACGGAGGCAGCCGTCCCATCCGCAAACACCATATATTTT.

This clonotype was detected many times. The chain has TRBV5-5 and TRBJ2-4; D is perhaps TRBD1 (5 bases). Germline assignment: CDR1 SGHKS and CDR2 YYEKEE (reference sequence). V dropped 5 bases and J dropped 0 bases, with 12 bases sitting between them. This CDR3 region has 15 residues. The CDR3 coding sequence is TGTGCCAGCAGGATCGGACAACTAGCCAAAAACATTCAGTACTTC. Amino acid sequence: CASRIGQLAKNIQYF.

This clonotype was counted at least ten times. This chain uses TRBV5-1 with TRBJ2-1; 9 positions match TRBD2. The length of the CDR3 is 14 residues. CDR1 is SGHRS, CDR2 YFSETQ, per germline. Germline trimming cut 7 bases from V and 2 bases from J; bases unmatched to any gene: 4. CDR3 residues: CASDSGGPYNEQFF. The CDR3 nucleotides are TGCGCCAGCGATAGCGGGGGACCCTACAATGAGCAGTTCTTC.

This clonotype was counted a few times. This sequence joins TRBV5-1 and TRBJ1-4; 8 nucleotides agree with TRBD1. The trim removed 4 bases at V and 0 bases at J, leaving 14 bases unmatched. Germline values: CDR1 SGHRS, CDR2 YFSETQ. CDR3 length equals 19 residues. The CDR3 DNA follows: TGCGCCAGCAGCCCGGGACAGGCCGACATGATTACAACTAATGAAAAACTGTTTTTT. Translated, it gives CASSPGQADMITTNEKLFF.

The rearrangement links TRBV20-1 to TRBJ2-3, with D perhaps given as TRBD1 or TRBD2 (5 bases each). Per germline, CDR1 DFQATT and CDR2 SNEGSKA (reference sequence). The CDR3 has 12 residues. The V end lost 3 bases, the J end lost 6 bases, and 10 bases lay between the germline ends. The CDR3 reads CSARGDLDTQYF. The CDR3 DNA reads TGCAGTGCTAGGGGGGACCTGGATACGCAGTATTTT.

The V and J genes are TRBV20-1 and TRBJ2-1; D is possibly TRBD1 (5 bases). V gave up 8 bases and J gave up 8 bases, with 19 bases separating them. CDR1 DFQATT and CDR2 SNEGSKA come from the germline V gene (reference sequence). The CDR3 is 13 amino acids. The CDR3 DNA is TGCAGTTTTCGGGCAGGGATTGGGGATGAGCAGTTCTTC. Translating gives CSFRAGIGDEQFF.

This sequence joins TRBV4-1 and TRBJ1-2; D is uncertain. The CDR3 has 13 residues. The V end was cut by 3 bases, the J end by 4 bases, with 9 bases between. The germline V gene has CDR1 MGHRA and CDR2 YSYEKL. CDR3 protein: CASSQEGAYGYTF. DNA of the CDR3: TGCGCCAGCAGCCAGGAGGGCGCCTATGGCTACACCTTC.

This clonotype was observed many times. In nucleotides, the CDR3 is TGCAGCGTTGAAGAGGGAAGCACTGAAGCTTTCTTT. This gives the protein CSVEEGSTEAFF. This rearrangement joins TRBV29-1 to TRBJ1-1, with D hard to call. Germline V gives CDR1 SQVTM, CDR2 ANQGSEA. This CDR3 region has 12 residues. V gave up 0 bases and J gave up 4 bases, with 6 bases separating them.

This clonotype was recorded a few times. The rearrangement uses TRBV7-2 and TRBJ2-1; 10 bases agree with TRBD2. This CDR3 spans 17 amino acids. Germline V CDR1 and CDR2: SGHTA, FQGNSA. V lost 0 bases and J lost 4; bases outside the gene matches: 6. In DNA, the CDR3 is TGTGCCAGCAGCTTAGCGCGCCTAGCGGGGGCATACAATGAGCAGTTCTTC. Its protein is CASSLARLAGAYNEQFF.

This clonotype was recorded a few times. V is TRBV5-5 and J is TRBJ1-1, with D possibly matching TRBD1 (6 bases). Germline V CDR1 and CDR2: SGHKS, YYEKEE (reference sequence). The CDR3 is 15 amino acids. V was shortened by 4 bases and J by 1 base, with 14 bases between the two germline ends. The CDR3 sequence: CASSQTGQRNTEAFF. The CDR3 DNA reads as TGTGCCAGCAGCCAGACTGGACAGCGGAACACTGAAGCTTTCTTT.

This clonotype has more than one count but fewer than ten. The V call is TRBV20-1, the J call TRBJ2-5; D not resolved. Trimming pared 0 bases from V and 7 bases from J, leaving 15 bases between. This CDR3 has 14 residues. In germline, CDR1 is DFQATT, CDR2 SNEGSKA (reference sequence). The CDR3 loop reads CSARDLGLRGTQYF. In DNA form, the CDR3 reads TGCAGTGCTAGAGACCTCGGGCTCCGCGGGACCCAGTACTTC.

The sample holds a few counts of this clonotype. The CDR3 loop reads CASSPRRDQSYEQYF. The CDR3, as DNA: TGTGCCAGCAGCCCCCGACGGGATCAATCCTACGAGCAGTACTTC. This chain joins TRBV3-1 and TRBJ2-7; D is perhaps TRBD2 (5 bases). Per the germline V gene, CDR1 is LGHDT and CDR2 is YNNKEL (reference sequence). This CDR3 has 15 amino acids. V was cut by 4 bases and J by 1 base, with 14 bases left in between.

This clonotype was detected many times. This sequence joins TRBV3-1 and TRBJ1-2; D is unclear. V lost 2 bases to trimming and J lost 5 bases, with 9 bases between them. CDR1 is LGHDT and CDR2 is YNNKEL in the germline V gene (reference sequence). CDR3 size: 13 residues. The CDR3 protein is CASSQSEGYGYTF. The CDR3 DNA reads TGTGCCAGCAGCCAATCGGAAGGTTATGGCTACACCTTC.

The chain recombines TRBV27 with TRBJ2-7, with D perhaps given as TRBD1 or TRBD2 (5 bases each). The germline V and J ends were trimmed by 5 bases and 5 bases, with 13 bases remaining between them. The CDR3 totals 13 residues. CDR1 is MNHEY, CDR2 SMNVEV, per germline (reference sequence). The CDR3 here is CASSRHRDDEQYV. The CDR3 DNA reads TGTGCCAGCAGTAGACACCGGGACGACGAGCAGTACGTC.

This clonotype was found a few times. The genes are TRBV2 and TRBJ1-1; no reliable D call. V was trimmed by 7 bases and J by 2 bases, leaving 11 bases between them. Germline-derived CDR1 and CDR2 are SNHLY and FYNNEI. CDR3 length: 13 residues. CDR3 bases: TGTGCCAGCACCCTGGACGGAAACACTGAAGCTTTCTTT. This sequence encodes CASTLDGNTEAFF.